The 25 T cell receptor beta chains below were found in one sample sequenced in a study of spatial heterogeneity in lung cancer. Time point described: sample taken at primary tumor resection. Tumor, nontumor lung or frozen PBMC supplied whole RNA, sequenced without sorting. MiXCR, applied by TCRdb to the 5' RACE reads, yields one record per CDR3 protein. This table holds about 95,000 distinct CDR3 sequences, under 9% found once. The sequencing here drew on PBMCs, taken at surgery. The origin of the receptors is a male donor with early-stage non-small cell lung cancer.

The chain couples TRBV12-3 or TRBV12-4 to TRBJ2-2; tentative D call: TRBD1 (5 bases). This CDR3 has 14 residues. V was cut by 7 bases and J by 6 bases, with 15 bases left in between. The CDR3 loop is CASTPIGVSGELFF. Here the CDR3 DNA reads TGTGCCAGCACCCCGATAGGGGTTTCCGGGGAGCTGTTTTTT.

Comment on this clonotype: Being one base from a much bigger clone, this may be a read error. The rearrangement uses TRBV6-1 and TRBJ2-7; D not resolved. The CDR3 is 15 residues long. Deletions cut 10 bases from V and 0 bases from J, with 19 bases between. Germline CDR1 reads MNHNS; CDR2 reads SASEGT. CDR3 DNA: TGTGCCAACAAAACCCAAGGCACTTTCTCCTACGAGCAGTACTTC. This gives the protein CANKTQGTFSYEQYF.

This clonotype was seen repeatedly, ten times or more. The rearrangement links TRBV30 to TRBJ2-3; perhaps TRBD2 as D (6 bases). CDR1 GTSNPN and CDR2 SVGIG come from the germline V gene (reference sequence). The CDR3 loop spans 15 amino acids. Trimming stripped 2 bases from V and 5 bases from J, with 17 bases between. CDR3 region: CAWSIQRGMRDTQYF. The CDR3 DNA sequence: TGTGCCTGGAGTATTCAACGGGGGATGCGAGATACGCAGTATTTT. The full variable domain, completed using reference TRBV30 and TRBJ2-3, is SQTIHQWPATLVQPVGSPLSLECTVEGTSNPNLYWYRQAAGRGLQLLFYSVGIGQISSEVPQNLSASRPQDRQFILSSKKLLLSDSGFYLCAWSIQRGMRDTQYFGPGTRLTVL.

This clonotype was seen at least ten times. The genes are TRBV23-1 and TRBJ2-1; possible D gene TRBD2, 6 bases. TRBV23-1 is an ORF, and what it does is uncertain. Trimming removed 8 bases at V and 15 bases at J, with 26 bases between. The CDR3 extends over 14 amino acids. This CDR3 reads CASDYRDPGSCPFF. The CDR3 DNA reads TGCGCCAGCGATTACCGGGACCCCGGGAGCTGCCCGTTCTTC.

The chain combines TRBV29-1 with TRBJ2-1; D remains ambiguous. Trimming removed 7 bases from V and 5 bases from J, with 15 bases in between. This CDR3 spans 13 amino acids. CDR1 is SQVTM, CDR2 ANQGSEA, per germline. The CDR3 DNA is TGCAGCGCTGCGGTGCAGGTTAACAATGAGCAGTTCTTC. The encoded protein is CSAAVQVNNEQFF.

This clonotype was observed a handful of times. This chain links TRBV7-3 with TRBJ2-1; 8 nucleotides align to TRBD2. CDR1 SGHTA and CDR2 FQGTGA come from the germline V gene. The junction had 15 bases not matched to a gene; V was cut back by 2 bases and J by 12 bases. The CDR3 is 16 residues long. CDR3 coding DNA: TGTGCCAGCAGCTTAGGAGGCACTAGCGGAGGCTACGGGCAGTTCTTC. Protein product: CASSLGGTSGGYGQFF.

The genes are TRBV3-1 and TRBJ2-5; D not certain. With 6 bases removed from V and 2 bases from J, the gap between germline ends came to 13 bases. Germline assignment: CDR1 LGHDT and CDR2 YNNKEL (reference sequence). The CDR3 length is 14 residues. The DNA of the CDR3 is TGTGCCAGCAGGCCGACTGGAATACAAGAGACCCAGTACTTC. It yields the protein CASRPTGIQETQYF.

In its sample, this clonotype was seen many times. Germline is not matched at one junction end, which may reflect a read error. The chain has TRBV4-3 and TRBJ2-7; D call uncertain. The CDR3 extends over 13 amino acids. The germline CDR1 and CDR2 sequences are LGHNA and YSLEER. CDR3 amino acids: CASSQDLSAEQYF. CDR3 coding DNA: TGCGCCAGCAGCCAAGATCTCTCGGCTGAGCAATACTTC.

The count of this clonotype is one. The chain joins TRBV20-1 to TRBJ2-3, with TRBD1 identical over 11 bases. The CDR3 has 17 amino acids. Germline V gives CDR1 DFQATT, CDR2 SNEGSKA (reference sequence). Trimming took 5 bases from V and 0 from J; bases not matched to a gene: 10. The CDR3 nucleotides read TGCAGTGCTTACCCCAGGACAGGGGGCCCAAGCACAGATACGCAGTATTTT. As protein: CSAYPRTGGPSTDTQYF.

This chain connects TRBV29-1 to TRBJ2-3; TRBD2 is a possible D gene (5 bases). The V end was cut by 7 bases, the J end by 7 bases, with 15 bases between. CDR3 length equals 12 residues. The germline V gene encodes CDR1 SQVTM and CDR2 ANQGSEA. CDR3 DNA sequence: TGCAGCGCAACTATAGCGATTTATACGCAGTATTTT. This gives the protein CSATIAIYTQYF.

This clonotype has a count of ten or more. V usage is TRBV6-1 and J usage is TRBJ2-1; 11 bases align to TRBD2. The V and J ends lost 6 bases and 5 bases, in that order; junction bases with no gene match: 9. This CDR3 has 16 amino acids. The germline V gene encodes CDR1 MNHNS and CDR2 SASEGT. CDR3 nucleotides: TGTGCCAGCAGGGATAGCGGGAGGGCCGACCACAATGAGCAGTTCTTC. Translation gives CASRDSGRADHNEQFF.

Ten or more counts support this clonotype. The chain employs TRBV24-1 and TRBJ1-5; D not resolved. Per germline, CDR1 KGHDR and CDR2 SFDVKD. V was cut by 6 bases and J by 7 bases, with 9 bases left in between. This CDR3 region has 12 residues. The chain's CDR3 is CATSSGGQPQHF. The CDR3 DNA follows: TGTGCCACCAGTAGCGGAGGGCAGCCCCAGCATTTT.

This clonotype was picked up a small number of times. The chain couples TRBV5-1 to TRBJ2-5; D assignment may be TRBD1 or TRBD2 (5 bases each). V shed 7 bases and J shed 4 bases, with 20 bases lying between them. CDR1 is SGHRS and CDR2 is YFSETQ in the germline V gene. The CDR3 loop spans 15 amino acids. This CDR3 is CASGRNGGIGETQYF. The CDR3, as DNA: TGCGCCAGCGGGCGGAATGGGGGAATCGGAGAGACCCAGTACTTC.

This clonotype has at least ten counts. This rearrangement joins TRBV29-1 to TRBJ2-3; D gene ambiguous. The CDR3 totals 14 residues. CDR1 is SQVTM, CDR2 ANQGSEA, per germline. DNA of the CDR3: TGCGCGGTTAGGCGAGAAACTAGCACAGATACGCAGTATTTT. It codes for CAVRRETSTDTQYF.

This clonotype was recorded many times. The J gene is TRBJ1-1, the V gene TRBV20-1, with a possible D match to TRBD1 (6 bases). From germline, CDR1 is DFQATT and CDR2 SNEGSKA (reference sequence). The CDR3 consists of 15 residues. The V end lost 4 bases, the J end lost 1 base, and 16 bases lay between the germline ends. This CDR3 reads CSAMGGQVKNTEAFF. The DNA for the CDR3 is TGCAGTGCTATGGGGGGGCAGGTCAAGAACACTGAAGCTTTCTTT.

This clonotype was picked up a small number of times. The chain employs TRBV4-3 and TRBJ2-7; D possibly uses TRBD1 or TRBD2 (5 bases each). CDR1 and CDR2 (germline): LGHNA, YSLEER. CDR3 length equals 16 residues. With 0 bases removed from V and 3 bases from J, the gap between germline ends came to 15 bases. The CDR3 DNA reads as TGCGCCAGCAGCCAAGACCGGGGCGAGGGGATCTACGAGCAGTACTTC. Its protein product is CASSQDRGEGIYEQYF.

The chain is built from TRBV6-2 or TRBV6-3 and TRBJ2-1; 8 bases line up with TRBD2. Unmatched junction bases numbered 7, after V lost 7 bases and J lost 5 bases. The CDR3 is 14 residues long. From germline, CDR1 is MNHEY and CDR2 SVGEGT. The CDR3 nucleotides are TGTGCCAGCACCGTAGCGGGGCCAAACAATGAGCAGTTCTTC. This codes for CASTVAGPNNEQFF.

This clonotype has just a few counts. This chain joins TRBV6-2 or TRBV6-3 and TRBJ2-7, with TRBD1 matching over 7 bases. V dropped 5 bases and J dropped 3; count of bases not matched to a gene: 7. The CDR3 totals 14 residues. Germline CDR1 is MNHEY and CDR2 is SVGEGT. The CDR3 region is CASSPGQFLYEQYF. The CDR3 DNA follows: TGTGCCAGCAGTCCGGGACAGTTTCTCTACGAGCAGTACTTC.

There are a few counts of this clonotype. V and J are TRBV7-3 and TRBJ1-1, with D maybe TRBD1 (5 bases). There are 15 residues in the CDR3. Germline assignment: CDR1 SGHTA and CDR2 FQGTGA. Trimming removed 5 bases from V and 2 bases from J, with 15 bases in between. The CDR3 DNA reads as TGTGCCAGCAGCCCCCGCGGGGCAGTCAACACTGAAGCTTTCTTT. Protein product: CASSPRGAVNTEAFF.

This clonotype turned up a few times. The rearrangement joins TRBV27 to TRBJ2-1, with D possibly being TRBD1 or TRBD2 (6 bases each). This CDR3 spans 15 amino acids. Germline V lookup: CDR1 MNHEY, CDR2 SMNVEV (reference sequence). Trimming removed 5 bases from V and 6 bases from J, with 17 bases in between. The CDR3 DNA reads as TGTGCCAGCAGTCTGTCGGGGGCTATTGGCAATGAGCAGTTCTTC. The encoded protein is CASSLSGAIGNEQFF.

In its sample, this clonotype was seen many times. This rearrangement joins TRBV2 to TRBJ2-5, with TRBD2 matching over 11 bases. V lost 3 bases and J lost 9; bases outside the gene matches: 12. The CDR3 runs to 16 residues. Germline CDR1 reads SNHLY; CDR2 reads FYNNEI. The CDR3 reads CASSDSTSGGPASQYF. CDR3 bases: TGTGCCAGCAGTGACTCCACTAGCGGGGGCCCTGCGTCCCAGTACTTC.

This clonotype was detected once. The chain links TRBV10-3 to TRBJ1-1; D gene ambiguous. The germline V and J ends were trimmed by 7 bases and 7 bases, with 19 bases remaining between them. The CDR3 length is 14 residues. Germline V CDR1 and CDR2: ENHRY, SYGVKD. CDR3 sequence reads: CAITAGLERGEAFF. CDR3 sequence (DNA): TGTGCCATCACCGCCGGCCTCGAACGGGGTGAAGCTTTCTTT.

In this sample, this clonotype turned up a few times. This rearrangement joins TRBV7-9 to TRBJ2-3; 10 bases fit TRBD2. Germline V lookup: CDR1 SEHNR, CDR2 FQNEAQ (reference sequence). The CDR3 runs 17 residues. V lost 3 bases to trimming and J lost 5 bases; unmatched junction nucleotides: 11. Here the CDR3 reads CASSFRKAGGRVDTQYF. Here the CDR3 DNA reads TGTGCCAGCAGCTTCCGAAAAGCGGGGGGGCGTGTAGATACGCAGTATTTT.

This clonotype was found many times. V and J are TRBV29-1 and TRBJ1-5, with D tentatively TRBD1 (6 bases). From germline, CDR1 is SQVTM and CDR2 ANQGSEA. The CDR3 is 12 residues long. Trimming took 6 bases from V and 5 from J, leaving 11 bases between them. CDR3 amino acids: CSVGTRDQPQHF. DNA of the CDR3: TGCAGCGTCGGGACACGCGATCAGCCCCAGCATTTT.

The genes are TRBV7-2 and TRBJ1-4; D ambiguous. Germline CDR1 reads SGHTA; CDR2 reads FQGNSA. The V and J ends lost 1 base and 4 bases respectively, with 13 bases between them. The CDR3 loop spans 16 amino acids. The CDR3 here is CASSLGQPNRNEKLFF. The CDR3 DNA sequence: TGTGCCAGCAGCTTAGGGCAGCCGAACCGTAATGAAAAACTGTTTTTT.